These 28 T cell receptor beta chains were sequenced from one sample in a study of blood T cell repertoires in COVID-19. Only in-frame clones appear in the TCRdb table, and some are missing; sequencing was by immunoSEQ multiplex PCR. The sample has some 230,000 clones; roughly 85% are singletons. Sequencing was done on a sample of peripheral blood. These receptors originate from a man aged 40-49 years with acute or convalescent COVID-19.

The chain joins TRBV28 to TRBJ2-2; D perhaps matches TRBD1 (6 bases). In germline, CDR1 is MDHEN, CDR2 SYDVKM. Trimming stripped 6 bases from V and 2 bases from J, with 13 bases between. The CDR3 contains 15 residues. The CDR3 is CASRLQGSNTGELFF. CDR3 in DNA: TGTGCCAGCAGGCTACAGGGATCTAACACCGGGGAGCTGTTTTTT.

The chain links TRBV5-4 to TRBJ1-1; 7 positions match TRBD1. The junction had 10 bases not matched to a gene; V was cut back by 4 bases and J by 1 base. Germline lookup yields CDR1 SGHNT and CDR2 YYREEE (reference sequence). The CDR3 runs 16 residues. CDR3: CASSVGQKKKNTEAFF. In DNA, the CDR3 is TGTGCCAGCAGCGTGGGACAGAAAAAGAAGAACACTGAAGCTTTCTTT.

Concerning this clone itself: Sequence at one end of the junction differs from germline and may be a read error. This chain links TRBV6-1 with TRBJ2-7, with a weak D call TRBD1 (6 bases). CDR1 MNHNS and CDR2 SASEGT come from the germline V gene. The CDR3 totals 15 residues. The DNA of the CDR3 is TGTGCCAGCAGTCCGAAAAACAGGGTCTCCCACGAGCAGTACTTC. It codes for CASSPKNRVSHEQYF.

The V call is TRBV18, the J call TRBJ2-4; D is possibly TRBD1 (5 bases). CDR1 is KGHSH and CDR2 is LQKENI in the germline V gene. The CDR3 spans 15 residues. The V gene lost 3 bases and the J gene lost 2 bases, with 11 bases spanning the gap. CDR3 coding DNA: TGTGCCAGCTCACCGCCCGACAGAACCAAAAACATTCAGTACTTC. This codes for CASSPPDRTKNIQYF.

This chain links TRBV11-2 with TRBJ2-3; the match to TRBD2 covers 14 bases. The CDR3 has 17 residues. The germline gives CDR1 SGHAT, CDR2 FQNNGV. V gave up 0 bases and J gave up 5 bases; unmatched junction bases: 4. The CDR3 spells CASSLEGTSGGQDTQYF. The CDR3 bases are TGTGCCAGCAGCTTAGAGGGGACTAGCGGGGGACAAGATACGCAGTATTTT.

The genes are TRBV5-1 and TRBJ1-1; D is ambiguous. This CDR3 comprises 15 residues. Trimming shortened V by 4 bases and J by 3 bases, and 16 bases separated the two germline ends. CDR1 and CDR2 from the germline V gene are SGHRS and YFSETQ. CDR3 loop: CASSPIIGRDTEAFF. CDR3 nucleotides: TGCGCCAGCAGCCCCATCATCGGGAGGGACACTGAAGCTTTCTTT.

With respect to this clone: One junction end disagrees with the germline gene, perhaps due to a read error. The chain uses TRBV30 and TRBJ1-4; D is ambiguous. Per germline, CDR1 GTSNPN and CDR2 SVGIG (reference sequence). The length of the CDR3 is 11 residues. In nucleotides, the CDR3 is TGTGCCTGGAGCCAAGACACATATCCGATTTTT. Protein product: CAWSQDTYPIF.

This sequence joins TRBV6-6 and TRBJ1-1; D possibly corresponds to TRBD1 (6 bases). Germline loops: CDR1 MNHNY, CDR2 SVGAGI (reference sequence). V dropped 7 bases and J dropped 8 bases, with 20 bases sitting between them. The CDR3 length is 14 residues. The CDR3 here is CASTSGTHTGEAFF. CDR3 in DNA: TGTGCCAGCACCTCAGGGACACATACAGGGGAAGCTTTCTTT.

The chain links TRBV11-2 to TRBJ2-2, with 7 bases that match TRBD1. V was clipped by 5 bases and J by 7 bases; unmatched bases: 10. Germline CDR1 reads SGHAT; CDR2 reads FQNNGV. The CDR3 extends over 15 amino acids. CDR3 loop: CASSRVSQGVGELFF. CDR3 nucleotide sequence: TGTGCCAGCAGCCGAGTTAGTCAGGGGGTCGGGGAGCTGTTTTTT. Based on the CDR3 plus reference TRBV11-2 and TRBJ2-2, the full variable domain is EAGVAQSPRYKIIEKRQSVAFWCNPISGHATLYWYQQILGQGPKLLIQFQNNGVVDDSQLPKDRFSAERLKGVDSTLKIQPAKLEDSAVYLCASSRVSQGVGELFFGEGSRLTVL.

This chain joins TRBV5-8 and TRBJ1-5; 7 positions match TRBD1. The CDR3 is made up of 15 amino acids. Germline assignment: CDR1 SGHTS and CDR2 YDEGEE. Germline trimming cut 0 bases from V and 1 base from J; bases unmatched to any gene: 1. In DNA form, the CDR3 reads TGTGCCAGCAGCTTGGAGGGGGCGAGCAATCAGCCCCAGCATTTT. Amino acid sequence: CASSLEGASNQPQHF.

The chain has TRBV6-5 and TRBJ1-6; D may be TRBD1 (6 bases). Per germline, CDR1 MNHEY and CDR2 SVGAGI. The CDR3 is 13 amino acids. With 5 bases removed from V and 13 bases from J, the gap between germline ends came to 15 bases. This chain's CDR3 is CASSRRDTKPLHF. Written as DNA, the CDR3 is TGTGCCAGCAGTCGACGGGACACTAAGCCCCTCCACTTT.

V is TRBV5-6 and J is TRBJ2-3; TRBD1 matches at 8 bases. Germline loops: CDR1 SGHDT, CDR2 YYEEEE. V was clipped by 4 bases and J by 5 bases; unmatched bases: 9. The CDR3 sequence is 15 residues long. The CDR3 DNA reads as TGTGCCAGCAGCGCAGGGACAGGAAGGGTAGATACGCAGTATTTT. Translating gives CASSAGTGRVDTQYF.

The gene calls are TRBV7-2 and TRBJ1-2; the D gene is possibly TRBD1 (5 bases). This CDR3 comprises 17 residues. The V gene lost 4 bases and the J gene lost 1 base, with 19 bases spanning the gap. CDR1 is SGHTA, CDR2 FQGNSA, per germline. DNA for the CDR3: TGTGCCAGCAGCTCCGCTGGGGGGGGGAACCTTAACTATGGCTACACCTTC. Amino acid sequence: CASSSAGGGNLNYGYTF.

The chain combines TRBV7-8 with TRBJ2-7; D is ambiguous. CDR1 and CDR2 (germline): SGHVS, FQNEAQ. Deletions cut 7 bases from V and 1 base from J, with 20 bases between. The CDR3 is 16 amino acids. As DNA, the CDR3 is TGTGCCAGCACCCTGTTGATGGGTTCGGAGTCCTACGAGCAGTACTTC. Translated, it gives CASTLLMGSESYEQYF.

This chain connects TRBV6-2 or TRBV6-3 to TRBJ1-6; D is unresolved. Germline V gene sequence: CDR1 MNHEY, CDR2 SVGEGT. The germline V and J ends were trimmed by 1 base and 9 bases, with 13 bases remaining between them. This CDR3 comprises 15 residues. The CDR3, as DNA: TGTGCCAGCAGTTACTTTGTCGGGAGAGGTTCACCCCTCCACTTT. Its protein is CASSYFVGRGSPLHF.

This chain links TRBV19 with TRBJ1-3; perhaps TRBD1 as D (6 bases). The CDR3 is 15 amino acids. With 3 bases removed from V and 6 bases from J, the gap between germline ends came to 15 bases. CDR1 and CDR2 (germline): LNHDA, SQIVND (reference sequence). CDR3 sequence reads: CASSMSAGGANTIYF. The CDR3 bases are TGTGCCAGTAGTATGAGTGCGGGGGGCGCAAACACCATATATTTT.

There are many counts of this clone. The rearrangement joins TRBV2 to TRBJ1-1; no clear D gene. With 3 bases removed from V and 4 bases from J, the gap between germline ends came to 12 bases. Per germline, CDR1 SNHLY and CDR2 FYNNEI. The CDR3 has 14 residues. CDR3 nucleotides: TGTGCCAGCAGTGATTGGAGGGTAGGCACTGAAGCTTTCTTT. Translating it yields CASSDWRVGTEAFF.

V gene TRBV5-1 combines with J gene TRBJ2-5, with D possibly matching TRBD2 (6 bases). This CDR3 region has 14 residues. Germline lookup yields CDR1 SGHRS and CDR2 YFSETQ. Trimming took off 1 base at V and 5 bases at J, with 12 bases between the two ends. In DNA, the CDR3 is TGCGCCAGCAGCTTGTGGGGGGAAGGGGAGACCCAGTACTTC. Its protein is CASSLWGEGETQYF. The full variable domain, rest sourced from reference TRBV5-1 and TRBJ2-5, is KAGVTQTPRYLIKTRGQQVTLSCSPISGHRSVSWYQQTPGQGLQFLFEYFSETQRNKGNFPGRFSGRQFSNSRSEMNVSTLELGDSALYLCASSLWGEGETQYFGPGTRLLVL.

This clone has more than one count but fewer than ten. The rearrangement links TRBV9 to TRBJ1-1, with 8 bases that match TRBD1. This CDR3 spans 16 amino acids. The J segment lost 1 base and the V segment lost 2 bases, leaving 7 bases of the junction unmatched. CDR1 is SGDLS, CDR2 YYNGEE, per germline. The CDR3 loop reads CASSVGAGTGNTEAFF. CDR3 DNA: TGTGCCAGCAGCGTGGGGGCCGGGACAGGGAACACTGAAGCTTTCTTT.

The rearrangement joins TRBV5-6 to TRBJ2-7, with D possibly TRBD2 on 5 matching bases. V lost 0 bases, J lost 2 bases, and 12 bases lay in between. Germline V CDR1 and CDR2: SGHDT, YYEEEE. The CDR3 length is 15 residues. The CDR3 sequence: CASSLGTLRAYEQYF. Here the CDR3 DNA reads TGTGCCAGCAGCTTGGGGACGCTGCGGGCCTACGAGCAGTACTTC.

V gene TRBV4-1 combines with J gene TRBJ1-2, with D possibly matching TRBD1 (5 bases). The CDR3 runs 16 residues. Trimming shortened V by 0 bases and J by 3 bases, and 14 bases separated the two germline ends. Looked up from germline, CDR1 is MGHRA and CDR2 is YSYEKL. Written as DNA, the CDR3 is TGCGCCAGCAGCCAAGAAAGGCAGGGAGGAGACTATGGCTACACCTTC. It translates to CASSQERQGGDYGYTF.

This rearrangement joins TRBV4-1 to TRBJ1-5, with D uncertain. Germline CDR1 reads MGHRA; CDR2 reads YSYEKL. The V gene lost 1 base and the J gene lost 5 bases, with 15 bases spanning the gap. The CDR3 covers 16 residues. The CDR3 loop reads CASSQGGLSTYQPQHF. In DNA, the CDR3 is TGCGCCAGCAGCCAAGGAGGCCTGAGTACGTATCAGCCCCAGCATTTT.

The chain couples TRBV3-1 (or the pseudogene TRBV3-2) to TRBJ1-2; 10 bases are shared with TRBD1. The CDR3 runs 15 residues. In germline, CDR1 is LGHDT, CDR2 YNNKEL (reference sequence). The V and J ends lost 4 bases and 2 bases, in that order; junction bases with no gene match: 4. CDR3 DNA: TGTGCCAGCAGCCGCGGGACAGGGGCGAACTATGGCTACACCTTC. It encodes CASSRGTGANYGYTF.

J is TRBJ1-2 and V is TRBV30; D gene ambiguous. This CDR3 has 13 amino acids. Germline V gives CDR1 GTSNPN, CDR2 SVGIG (reference sequence). The V end lost 1 base, the J end lost 3 bases, and 9 bases lay between the germline ends. In nucleotides, the CDR3 is TGTGCCTGGAGTGGAGTGGGAGACTATGGCTACACCTTC. Its translation is CAWSGVGDYGYTF.

The chain carries TRBV5-4 and TRBJ1-2, with 8 bases lining up with TRBD1. The CDR3 is 19 amino acids. J was trimmed by 2 bases and V by 4 bases; bases with no gene match: 19. Looked up from germline, CDR1 is SGHNT and CDR2 is YYREEE (reference sequence). The CDR3 region is CASSPLPGQGRISNYGYTF. In DNA, the CDR3 is TGTGCCAGCAGCCCCTTACCAGGACAGGGACGAATATCCAACTATGGCTACACCTTC.

This chain connects TRBV5-5 to TRBJ1-4; D call uncertain. The V gene lost 4 bases and the J gene lost 2 bases, with 6 bases spanning the gap. This CDR3 has 13 amino acids. CDR1 and CDR2 from the germline V gene are SGHKS and YYEKEE (reference sequence). CDR3 sequence reads: CASSIGTNEKLFF. Written as DNA, the CDR3 is TGTGCCAGCAGCATCGGTACTAATGAAAAACTGTTTTTT.

J is TRBJ1-6 and V is TRBV7-9; no clear D gene. V shed 7 bases and J shed 0 bases, with 13 bases lying between them. This CDR3 has 16 residues. Germline CDR1 SEHNR, CDR2 FQNEAQ (reference sequence). The CDR3 sequence is CASTDRTSSYNSPLHF. CDR3 nucleotide sequence: TGTGCCAGCACCGATCGAACGAGCTCCTATAATTCACCCCTCCACTTT. The full variable domain, its missing parts supplied by reference TRBV7-9 and TRBJ1-6, is DTGVSQNPRHKITKRGQNVTFRCDPISEHNRLYWYRQTLGQGPEFLTYFQNEAQLEKSRLLSDRFSAERPKGSFSTLEIQRTEQGDSAMYLCASTDRTSSYNSPLHFGNGTRLTVT.

The chain is built from TRBV2 and TRBJ1-5; D is unclear. Trimming took off 5 bases at V and 4 bases at J, with 9 bases between the two ends. CDR3 length: 13 residues. The germline gives CDR1 SNHLY, CDR2 FYNNEI. The CDR3 bases are TGTGCCAGCAGTCGCCGGGTGAATCAGCCCCAGCATTTT. This gives the protein CASSRRVNQPQHF.